The TCR beta chain under discussion was sequenced for a study of CD8 T cells in ankylosing spondylitis. The sample holds many counts of this clonotype. TCRdb re-derived calls from the 5' RACE reads in MiXCR, one entry per CDR3 protein. Here the sample spans approximately 260,000 distinct CDR3 sequences, 15% to 20% being singletons. Trimming shortened V by 3 bases and J by 4 bases, and 13 bases separated the two germline ends. In germline, CDR1 is SGDLS, CDR2 YYNGEE. This CDR3 contains 15 residues. This sequence originates from a male donor with ankylosing spondylitis or in good health (not recorded which). The chain employs TRBV9 and TRBJ2-2, with D hard to call. The sample was blood, either unsorted or a sorted T cell fraction (not recorded which). The CDR3 DNA sequence: TGTGCCAGCAGCGGTGGGCCCTCGGGCACCGGGGAGCTGTTTTTT. This encodes CASSGGPSGTGELFF.